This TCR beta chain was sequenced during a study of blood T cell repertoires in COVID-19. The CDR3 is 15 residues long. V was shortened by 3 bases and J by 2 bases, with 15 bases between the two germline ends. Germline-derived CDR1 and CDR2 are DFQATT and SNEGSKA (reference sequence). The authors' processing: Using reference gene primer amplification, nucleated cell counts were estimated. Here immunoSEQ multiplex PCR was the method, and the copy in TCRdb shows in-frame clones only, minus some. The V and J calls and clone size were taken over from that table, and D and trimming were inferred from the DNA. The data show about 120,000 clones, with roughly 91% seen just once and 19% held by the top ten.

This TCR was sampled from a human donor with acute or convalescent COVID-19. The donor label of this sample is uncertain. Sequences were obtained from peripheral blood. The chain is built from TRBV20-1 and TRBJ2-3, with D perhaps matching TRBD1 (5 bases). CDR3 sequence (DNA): TGCAGTGCTAGTCGAGCTAAGGGGCCCACAGATACGCAGTATTTT. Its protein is CSASRAKGPTDTQYF.